These T cell receptor beta chains were read from a single sample in a study of OX40 agonist ivuxolimab in advanced cancers. TCRdb's copy holds only in-frame clones and misses some; the assay was immunoSEQ multiplex PCR. Found here are 60,000 to 65,000 clones, approximately 90% of them singletons; the top ten hold roughly 0.45%. This material consisted of CD4+ or CD8+ T cells sorted from blood, taken in a trial of the OX40 agonist ivuxolimab. These TCRs come from an adult with an advanced solid tumor such as melanoma, head and neck, liver or kidney cancer. Both conserved end residues are trimmed from each CDR3. Each record gives: CDR3 length, J gene, V gene, CDR3 protein.

len: 14
j_gene: TRBJ2-7
v_gene: TRBV5-4
CDR3aa: ASSLRLAGADDEQY

len: 14
j_gene: TRBJ2-6
v_gene: TRBV27
CDR3aa: ASSRQASSGANVLT

len: 15
j_gene: TRBJ2-2
v_gene: TRBV11-3
CDR3aa: ASKLLAGGTNTGELF

len: 13
j_gene: TRBJ1-2
v_gene: TRBV11-3
CDR3aa: ASSLDHRGSYGYT

len: 11
j_gene: TRBJ1-2
v_gene: TRBV27
CDR3aa: ASSWVRGDGYT

len: 13
j_gene: TRBJ1-4
v_gene: TRBV6-5
CDR3aa: ASSYRTGAGEKLF

len: 17
j_gene: TRBJ2-6
v_gene: TRBV18
CDR3aa: ASSSITGHFISGANVLT

len: 18
j_gene: TRBJ1-1
v_gene: TRBV18
CDR3aa: ASSPLDYGIGGGGVTEAF

len: 12
j_gene: NA
v_gene: TRBV11-3
CDR3aa: ASSGGERFYEQY

len: 13
j_gene: TRBJ1-1
v_gene: TRBV9
CDR3aa: ASSPRGAVNTEAF

len: 13
j_gene: TRBJ2-3
v_gene: TRBV5-1
CDR3aa: ASSSTAGIADTQY

len: 17
j_gene: TRBJ1-2
v_gene: TRBV21-1
CDR3aa: ASSVRRGQGLWSDYGYT

len: 19
j_gene: TRBJ2-3
v_gene: TRBV4-1
CDR3aa: ASSQDRGLAGDRFVADTQY

len: 15
j_gene: TRBJ2-7
v_gene: TRBV4-1
CDR3aa: ASSQVGMGQVPYEQY

len: 12
j_gene: TRBJ2-1
v_gene: TRBV2
CDR3aa: ASLVGTSGNEQF

len: 11
j_gene: TRBJ1-1
v_gene: TRBV6-6
CDR3aa: ASSYPGMSEAF

len: 17
j_gene: TRBJ2-3
v_gene: TRBV19
CDR3aa: ASSIPPTGTSGRTDTQY

len: 11
j_gene: TRBJ2-1
v_gene: TRBV6-6
CDR3aa: ASSSQSYNEQF

len: 11
j_gene: TRBJ1-1
v_gene: TRBV29-1
CDR3aa: SVTDPPVTEAF

len: 14
j_gene: TRBJ2-7
v_gene: TRBV25-1
CDR3aa: ASSEYSGRASYEQY

len: 11
j_gene: TRBJ2-1
v_gene: TRBV6-5
CDR3aa: ASRGPGVLEQF

len: 16
j_gene: TRBJ2-3
v_gene: TRBV19
CDR3aa: ASSIDRSSGISTDTQY

len: 12
j_gene: TRBJ1-1
v_gene: TRBV30
CDR3aa: AWRTSSVGTEAF

len: 14
j_gene: TRBJ1-3
v_gene: TRBV6-5
CDR3aa: ASSYSPGRPGNTIY

len: 10
j_gene: TRBJ2-2
v_gene: TRBV29-1
CDR3aa: SVTAYTGELF

len: 13
j_gene: TRBJ2-2
v_gene: TRBV6-4
CDR3aa: ASSPDRTNTGELF

len: 9
j_gene: TRBJ1-2
v_gene: TRBV2
CDR3aa: ASRRNYGYT

len: 10
j_gene: TRBJ2-1
v_gene: TRBV11-3
CDR3aa: ASSLSYNEQF

len: 16
j_gene: TRBJ2-1
v_gene: TRBV5-8
CDR3aa: ASRGTKTSGSSYNEQF

len: 14
j_gene: TRBJ2-3
v_gene: TRBV10-3
CDR3aa: AISVQGLAGTDTQY

len: 13
j_gene: TRBJ2-3
v_gene: TRBV15
CDR3aa: ATSSEREGTDTQY

len: 13
j_gene: TRBJ2-7
v_gene: TRBV4-3
CDR3aa: ASSQDPTSGGEQY

len: 9
j_gene: TRBJ2-3
v_gene: TRBV20-1
CDR3aa: SASPGDTQY

len: 12
j_gene: TRBJ1-1
v_gene: TRBV10-3
CDR3aa: AISWEQGGTEAF

len: 11
j_gene: TRBJ2-1
v_gene: TRBV11-3
CDR3aa: ASSPSWLGEQF

len: 12
j_gene: TRBJ2-2
v_gene: TRBV14
CDR3aa: ASSQQGFNGELF

len: 10
j_gene: TRBJ2-3
v_gene: TRBV29-1
CDR3aa: STKEGQDTQY

len: 12
j_gene: TRBJ2-7
v_gene: TRBV7-2
CDR3aa: ASSLPDNTYEQY

len: 14
j_gene: TRBJ1-1
v_gene: TRBV5-6
CDR3aa: ASSYGDRGLDTEAF

len: 10
j_gene: TRBJ2-1
v_gene: TRBV2
CDR3aa: ASRQGGYEQF

len: 12
j_gene: TRBJ2-7
v_gene: TRBV11-2
CDR3aa: ASSPRLDSYEQY

len: 14
j_gene: TRBJ2-1
v_gene: TRBV19
CDR3aa: ASSTGQASSYNEQF